This TCR beta chain originates from a study of T cell repertoires in cytomegalovirus infection. Across the whole study: It can be stated that public TCR beta signatures indicated CMV infection as well as a matching HLA type. Overall study results and limits: HLA-C-restricted CMV-specific TCR beta clonotypes were dominant in the ex vivo response. Individuals carrying CMV plus the relevant HLA were identified by cumulative frequency of public TCR beta families.

TCRdb itself ran the reads through MiXCR, one entry per CDR3 protein. The profile shows approximately 70,000 distinct CDR3 sequences, around 20% of them singletons. A word on this clonotype: As yet, its antigen is unknown.

This material consisted of CD8+ T cells from cultured PBMCs, taken from culture after CMV antigen stimulation. The clonotype was recovered from a human donor in good health (CMV status not recorded). Some clones in this sample may be carry-over from other donors' samples.

The CDR3 nucleotides are TGTGCCAGCAGCTTAGATCCCCTGGTTACCTACGAGCAGTACTTC. The encoded protein is CASSLDPLVTYEQYF. The chain carries TRBV11-2 and TRBJ2-7; D call uncertain. This CDR3 is built from 15 residues. V was clipped by 0 bases and J by 2 bases, with 11 bases between them. Germline V CDR1 and CDR2: SGHAT, FQNNGV.